This T cell receptor (beta chain) was captured in a study of T cells in Graves' hyperthyroidism and ophthalmopathy. Amplified regions were TCR beta CDR3 sequences from RNA transcripts. The HTBI set primed first-round TCR CDR3 RT-PCR. TCRdb recomputed calls from the multiplex PCR reads with MiXCR, one row per CDR3 protein. The top ten clones hold approximately 33% of a sample with more than 300,000 distinct CDR3 sequences, roughly 15% of them seen once. A few counts support this clonotype. The germline V and J ends were trimmed by 1 base and 7 bases, with 13 bases remaining between them. The germline gives CDR1 SEHNR, CDR2 FQNEAQ (reference sequence). The CDR3 loop spans 15 amino acids.

The chain has TRBV7-9 and TRBJ2-2; TRBD1 is a possible D gene (5 bases). Sample: blood. The receptor was derived from a woman under 40 with Graves' hyperthyroidism that later progressed to Graves' ophthalmopathy. The CDR3 DNA follows: TGTGCCAGCAGCTTAGGCTTTCAGGGCAACGGGGAGCTGTTTTTT. Translation: CASSLGFQGNGELFF.